Presented here are 20 T cell receptor beta chains from one specimen sequenced in a study of T cell responses to AZD1222 COVID-19 vaccine. TCRdb's table, derived via immunoSEQ multiplex PCR, lists solely in-frame clones and lacks some. The table lists 150,000 or so clones, approximately 90% of them singletons. The source material was peripheral blood, sampled 28 days after the second AZD1222 dose. The receptors were sampled from an adult who received the AZD1222 COVID-19 vaccine.

The rearrangement links TRBV6-5 to TRBJ1-1, with D unresolved. The CDR3 totals 13 residues. Germline V gene lookup returns CDR1 MNHEY and CDR2 SVGAGI. V was pared by 6 bases and J by 7 bases, with 15 bases between. For the CDR3, the DNA is TGTGCCAGCAGACGAAGGCTTAACGGTGAAGCTTTCTTT. As protein: CASRRRLNGEAFF.

The gene calls are TRBV9 and TRBJ1-4; D gene unclear. Trimming stripped 3 bases from V and 8 bases from J, with 20 bases between. Germline-derived CDR1 and CDR2 are SGDLS and YYNGEE. This CDR3 comprises 16 residues. Here the CDR3 reads CASSGGRVHAGEKLFF. CDR3 DNA sequence: TGTGCCAGCAGCGGAGGGAGGGTCCACGCCGGGGAAAAACTGTTTTTT.

The V call is TRBV7-8, the J call TRBJ2-5, with D unresolved. Germline V gene data show CDR1 as SGHVS and CDR2 as FQNEAQ. V lost 9 bases, J lost 7 bases, and 6 bases lay in between. The CDR3 is 9 residues long. The DNA for the CDR3 is TGTGCCAGGCTAGGGACCCAGTACTTC. Translated, it gives CARLGTQYF.

The V and J genes are TRBV29-1 and TRBJ2-7; D possibly uses TRBD1 or TRBD2 (5 bases each). The CDR3 runs to 13 residues. V lost 7 bases, J lost 0 bases, and 13 bases lay in between. Germline CDR1 and CDR2: SQVTM and ANQGSEA. Here the CDR3 DNA reads TGCAGCGCCTCCGGGACCTCCTCCTACGAGCAGTACTTC. It encodes CSASGTSSYEQYF.

The chain uses TRBV28 and TRBJ2-5; 12 bases line up with TRBD2. V shed 7 bases and J 5 bases; nucleotides not matched to a gene: 11. The CDR3 runs 16 residues. The V gene's germline CDR1 is MDHEN and CDR2 SYDVKM. CDR3 coding DNA: TGTGCCAGCAACCCTAGCGGGAGGGCCGGTGGGGAGACCCAGTACTTC. Translation gives CASNPSGRAGGETQYF.

The V gene is TRBV7-3, the J gene TRBJ1-1; 8 bases map to TRBD1. J was trimmed by 11 bases and V by 5 bases; bases with no gene match: 13. CDR3 length equals 14 residues. Germline V lookup: CDR1 SGHTA, CDR2 FQGTGA. The CDR3 DNA reads as TGTGCCAGCAGCCCAGGGTTCGGGACAGGTGGGGCTTTCTTT. Translated: CASSPGFGTGGAFF.

This clone appeared a single time. The chain uses TRBV2 and TRBJ1-2; 10 bases are shared with TRBD1. The CDR3 has 13 residues. V shed 7 bases, J shed 2 bases, and the junction held 1 base outside the gene matches. Germline CDR1 reads SNHLY; CDR2 reads FYNNEI. The CDR3 region is CASTGQGNYGYTF. The CDR3 DNA reads as TGTGCCAGCACGGGACAGGGGAACTATGGCTACACCTTC.

V usage is TRBV15 and J usage is TRBJ2-2; D assignment may be TRBD1 or TRBD2 (5 bases each). Trimming took off 2 bases at V and 5 bases at J, with 12 bases between the two ends. The CDR3 runs 15 residues. The germline CDR1 and CDR2 sequences are LNHNV and YYDKDF (reference sequence). The CDR3 spells CATSRPRGGTGELFF. Written as DNA, the CDR3 is TGTGCCACCAGCAGACCACGGGGCGGAACCGGGGAGCTGTTTTTT.

The sample holds a few counts of this clone. The J gene is TRBJ1-3, the V gene TRBV28; D not resolved. CDR3 length: 13 amino acids. The germline CDR1 and CDR2 sequences are MDHEN and SYDVKM. V was trimmed by 5 bases and J by 7 bases, leaving 12 bases between them. CDR3 in amino acids: CASSHGRRNTIYF. CDR3 nucleotide sequence: TGTGCCAGCAGTCATGGACGGAGGAACACCATATATTTT.

The chain combines TRBV5-1 with TRBJ1-2, with D unclear. CDR3 size: 13 residues. Between the trimmed V and J ends, which lost 0 bases and 4 bases, there was a span of 7 bases. Germline V gives CDR1 SGHRS, CDR2 YFSETQ. Written as DNA, the CDR3 is TGCGCCAGCAGCTTGGCCAGGTTCTATGGCTACACCTTC. Translating gives CASSLARFYGYTF.

The rearrangement uses TRBV5-1 and TRBJ1-2; D not certain. The germline V and J ends were trimmed by 0 bases and 5 bases, with 20 bases remaining between them. CDR3 length: 17 residues. Germline V gene lookup returns CDR1 SGHRS and CDR2 YFSETQ. CDR3 in amino acids: CASSLAADRGSKYGYTF. In DNA form, the CDR3 reads TGCGCCAGCAGCTTGGCCGCGGATAGAGGGTCAAAATATGGCTACACCTTC.

This chain connects TRBV5-1 to TRBJ2-7; D gene uncertain. The CDR3 totals 14 residues. Germline V gene lookup returns CDR1 SGHRS and CDR2 YFSETQ. Trimming took 4 bases from V and 6 from J, leaving 17 bases between them. CDR3 nucleotides: TGCGCCAGCAGCCAAGCCCGCTCGGTGGGCGAGCAGTACTTC. This sequence encodes CASSQARSVGEQYF.

This chain joins TRBV6-5 and TRBJ2-2, with 10 nucleotides matching TRBD2. V lost 5 bases to trimming and J lost 4 bases; unmatched junction nucleotides: 4. CDR3 length: 15 amino acids. Germline CDR1 reads MNHEY; CDR2 reads SVGAGI. This CDR3 reads CASSLAGVSTGELFF. CDR3 sequence (DNA): TGTGCCAGCAGTCTAGCGGGAGTATCCACCGGGGAGCTGTTTTTT.

This clone was detected a few times. V gene TRBV6-4 combines with J gene TRBJ2-1; 9 bases align to TRBD2. The germline CDR1 and CDR2 sequences are MRHNA and SNTAGT. The CDR3 spans 17 residues. The V gene end was trimmed by 5 bases and the J gene end by 0 bases; junction bases not matched to a gene: 8. The CDR3 loop reads CASSLTSGPSSYNEQFF. The CDR3 bases are TGTGCCAGCAGTCTTACTAGCGGGCCCAGCTCCTACAATGAGCAGTTCTTC.

This chain connects TRBV11-3 to TRBJ2-1; D is possibly TRBD1 (6 bases). The CDR3 runs 13 residues. The V end was cut by 3 bases, the J end by 8 bases, with 11 bases between. Germline assignment: CDR1 SGHNT and CDR2 YENEEA. CDR3 residues: CASSLSQGYEQFF. CDR3 nucleotide sequence: TGTGCCAGCAGCTTGTCCCAGGGGTATGAGCAGTTCTTC.

The rearrangement uses TRBV5-7 and TRBJ1-6; TRBD1 matches at 7 bases. TRBV5-7 is classed as an ORF, of uncertain function. J gave up 9 bases and V 7 bases, and 7 bases lay outside the gene matches. CDR3 length: 13 residues. DNA of the CDR3: TGTGCCAGCCGCCAGGGGGGAGGTTCACCCCTCCACTTT. It is translated as CASRQGGGSPLHF.

In this sample, this clone turned up a few times. The J gene is TRBJ2-7, the V gene TRBV5-1; D might be TRBD2 (6 bases). Germline-derived CDR1 and CDR2 are SGHRS and YFSETQ. The CDR3 covers 14 residues. Trimming removed 4 bases at V and 9 bases at J, with 20 bases between. The CDR3 loop reads CASSKRDFLVGQYF. CDR3 sequence (DNA): TGCGCCAGCAGCAAACGGGACTTTTTAGTCGGGCAGTACTTC.

The chain has TRBV14 and TRBJ1-1; no firm D call. CDR1 and CDR2 from the germline V gene are SGHDN and FVKESK. Trimming took 0 bases from V and 1 from J, leaving 6 bases between them. This CDR3 region has 14 residues. CDR3: CASSQEYRNTEAFF. CDR3 sequence (DNA): TGTGCCAGCAGCCAAGAATACAGGAACACTGAAGCTTTCTTT.

The V call is TRBV9, the J call TRBJ2-5; the match to TRBD2 covers 9 bases. Germline V lookup: CDR1 SGDLS, CDR2 YYNGEE. CDR3 size: 16 residues. V gave up 0 bases and J gave up 4 bases; unmatched junction bases: 7. The CDR3 DNA reads TGTGCCAGCAGCGTAGCTGCTAGCGGGAACAGAGAGACCCAGTACTTC. This translates into CASSVAASGNRETQYF. Combining the CDR3 with reference TRBV9 and TRBJ2-5 gives the whole variable domain DSGVTQTPKHLITATGQRVTLRCSPRSGDLSVYWYQQSLDQGLQFLIQYYNGEERAKGNILERFSAQQFPDLHSELNLSSLELGDSALYFCASSVAASGNRETQYFGPGTRLLVL.

CDR3 sequence (DNA): TGTGCCAGCAGTTTAATAGAGGCCGGGACAGGGGCCTCTGGGGCCAACGTCCTGACTTTC. Amino acids: CASSLIEAGTGASGANVLTF. The chain uses TRBV27 and TRBJ2-6; TRBD1 aligns across 10 bases. J gave up 0 bases and V 2 bases, and 10 bases lay outside the gene matches. This CDR3 region has 20 residues. The V gene's germline CDR1 is MNHEY and CDR2 SMNVEV (reference sequence).